Sequencing of this T cell receptor (beta chain) was carried out in a study of cytomegalovirus exposure and HLA in healthy donors. The PCR made use of 60 Vbeta and 13 Jbeta primers. The assay was immunoSEQ multiplex PCR, and TCRdb's table has in-frame clones only and misses some. Seen here are roughly 100,000 clones, about 80% observed once, and the top ten hold 10%. The sample was PBMCs. The receptor was derived from a human donor in good health.

The CDR3 loop reads CASSLEASGVTDTQYF. The DNA of the CDR3 is TGTGCCAGCAGCTTGGAAGCTAGCGGGGTCACAGATACGCAGTATTTT. V gene TRBV5-4 combines with J gene TRBJ2-3; 9 nucleotides line up with TRBD2. J gave up 2 bases and V 0 bases, and 4 bases lay outside the gene matches. This CDR3 is built from 16 residues. The germline V gene encodes CDR1 SGHNT and CDR2 YYREEE (reference sequence). The entire variable domain, with the rest obtained from reference TRBV5-4 and TRBJ2-3, is as follows: ETGVTQSPTHLIKTRGQQVTLRCSSQSGHNTVSWYQQALGQGPQFIFQYYREEENGRGNFPPRFSGLQFPNYSSELNVNALELDDSALYLCASSLEASGVTDTQYFGPGTRLTVL.